Below, one T cell receptor (beta chain) is given with its context. What it recognizes is unknown. The record originates from a study of cytomegalovirus exposure and HLA in healthy donors. At the level of the study: About 77 million unique TCRs from HLA-typed donors made up an early data release. Broader study findings: According to a later analysis, donors in an Asian-associated ancestry cluster reportedly had fewer N-insertions than the approximately 730-donor mean. Later on, an analysis tied about 17,000 TCR beta sequences to HLA alleles at 0.05 false discovery rate.

A multiplex PCR was run with 60 Vbeta primers and 13 Jbeta primers. Clones were sequenced by immunoSEQ multiplex PCR, and TCRdb holds only the in-frame ones, with some missing. The sample contains under 100,000 clones, under 80% of which appear only once. The germline gives CDR1 SGHTA, CDR2 FQGNSA. The CDR3 totals 16 residues. The trim removed 1 base at V and 4 bases at J, leaving 6 bases unmatched. The sequenced sample was PBMCs. The gene calls are TRBV7-2 and TRBJ1-2, with TRBD1 matching 10 bases. This clonotype was sampled from a boy between 10 and 17 years old in good health and CMV-seronegative. The CDR3 sequence is CASSLGGQGKGYGYTF. The CDR3 nucleotides read TGTGCCAGCAGCTTAGGGGGACAGGGGAAGGGCTATGGCTACACCTTC.